The rows below give T cell receptor beta chains drawn from one sample of a study of identical twins. In TCRdb, the 5' RACE reads were re-called with MiXCR into one record per CDR3 protein. The sample lists 700,000 or so distinct CDR3 sequences, 21% seen once, with 4% to 5.5% in the top ten. Separately, the same data were catalogued under a study of T cells expressing NK-cell markers.

Material for sequencing was PBMCs. These receptors originate from a woman aged 18-30 years in good health. Each CDR3 is given with its conserved first and last residue. Fields, in order: D gene, J gene, clone size, V gene, CDR3 DNA, CDR3 protein. A D gene is named only where the DNA matches it firmly. Clone size is stated in some rows and not others, as once, few, many or a class when expanded.

d_call: TRBD1; j_call: TRBJ1-4; clone_size: NA; v_call: TRBV5-1; cdr3_nt: TGCGCCAGCAGCGGACAGGGGGTGGTTAATGAAAAACTGTTTTTT; cdr3_aa: CASSGQGVVNEKLFF
d_call: TRBD2; j_call: TRBJ2-3; clone_size: few; v_call: TRBV7-8; cdr3_nt: TGTGCCAGCAGCACCCCCCGGCGGGGGGGCACAGATACGCAGTATTTT; cdr3_aa: CASSTPRRGGTDTQYF
d_call: TRBD1; j_call: TRBJ2-7; clone_size: few; v_call: TRBV20-1; cdr3_nt: TGCAGTGGAGAGGCGGGACAGGGGGCGGACGAGCAGTACTTC; cdr3_aa: CSGEAGQGADEQYF
d_call: TRBD2; j_call: TRBJ2-7; clone_size: few; v_call: TRBV11-1; cdr3_nt: TGTGCCAGCAGCGTCGAAGGGGGGACTAGCGGGAGAGGGCCCTACGAGCAGTACTTC; cdr3_aa: CASSVEGGTSGRGPYEQYF
d_call: TRBD2; j_call: TRBJ2-2; clone_size: few; v_call: TRBV5-1; cdr3_nt: TGCGCCAGCACCAATACTAGCGGGAGTTTGCGGACCGGGGAGCTGTTTTTT; cdr3_aa: CASTNTSGSLRTGELFF
d_call: NA; j_call: TRBJ2-3; clone_size: many; v_call: TRBV18; cdr3_nt: TGTGCCAGCTCCTGGCGGGGCGGCACAGATACGCAGTATTTT; cdr3_aa: CASSWRGGTDTQYF
d_call: TRBD2; j_call: TRBJ2-5; clone_size: few; v_call: TRBV10-3; cdr3_nt: TGTGCCATCAGTGATTCGGGGGGGGCCTACCAAGAGACCCAGTACTTC; cdr3_aa: CAISDSGGAYQETQYF
d_call: NA; j_call: TRBJ2-3; clone_size: few; v_call: TRBV14; cdr3_nt: TGTGCCAGCAGCCATGTCGATACGCAGTATTTT; cdr3_aa: CASSHVDTQYF
d_call: NA; j_call: TRBJ1-1; clone_size: many; v_call: TRBV29-1; cdr3_nt: TGCAGCGTTTACAGTGCAGGGATTTCGGCTTTCTTT; cdr3_aa: CSVYSAGISAFF
d_call: NA; j_call: TRBJ2-5; clone_size: NA; v_call: TRBV20-1; cdr3_nt: TGCAGTGTTATAGGGGCGGTCCAAGAGACCCAGTACTTC; cdr3_aa: CSVIGAVQETQYF
d_call: TRBD2; j_call: TRBJ2-1; clone_size: few; v_call: TRBV19; cdr3_nt: TGTGCCAGTAGTCTACCGGCCCACTGGTCAGTAGCGGGCGATGAGCAGTTCTTC; cdr3_aa: CASSLPAHWSVAGDEQFF
d_call: NA; j_call: TRBJ1-1; clone_size: many; v_call: TRBV5-1; cdr3_nt: TGCGCCAGCAGCTTGGCAGCTTTGAACACTGAAGCTTTCTTT; cdr3_aa: CASSLAALNTEAFF
d_call: NA; j_call: TRBJ2-7; clone_size: many; v_call: TRBV28; cdr3_nt: TGTGCCAGCAGTACTGCGGACTCAAACTTTTACGAGCAGTACTTC; cdr3_aa: CASSTADSNFYEQYF
d_call: NA; j_call: TRBJ1-2; clone_size: NA; v_call: TRBV12-3/TRBV12-4; cdr3_nt: TGTGCCAGCAGTTTCGTCACGAAGGGCTACACCTTC; cdr3_aa: CASSFVTKGYTF
d_call: NA; j_call: TRBJ2-4; clone_size: NA; v_call: TRBV20-1; cdr3_nt: TGCAGTGCTAGTTCGCGAAACATTCAGTACTTC; cdr3_aa: CSASSRNIQYF
d_call: TRBD2; j_call: TRBJ2-1; clone_size: few; v_call: TRBV20-1; cdr3_nt: TGCAGTGCTAGAGATAGGAGCGGGAGAGGTGAGCAGTTCTTC; cdr3_aa: CSARDRSGRGEQFF
d_call: TRBD2; j_call: TRBJ2-1; clone_size: NA; v_call: TRBV6-2/TRBV6-3; cdr3_nt: TGTGCCAGCAGTCGGACTAGCGGGGGGACGCATTCCTACAATGAGCAGTTCTTC; cdr3_aa: CASSRTSGGTHSYNEQFF
d_call: NA; j_call: TRBJ2-5; clone_size: few; v_call: TRBV9; cdr3_nt: TGTGCCAGCAGCGTACAGCCCGTGGTTGAGACCCAGTACTTC; cdr3_aa: CASSVQPVVETQYF
d_call: TRBD2; j_call: TRBJ2-7; clone_size: few; v_call: TRBV9; cdr3_nt: TGTGCCAGCAGCGCCACGGGGGGGCCAACCTACGAGCAGTACTTC; cdr3_aa: CASSATGGPTYEQYF
d_call: NA; j_call: TRBJ2-5; clone_size: NA; v_call: TRBV5-1; cdr3_nt: TGCGCCAGCAGCTTGGAAGGGTTTCGGGGGGCAGGAGAGACCCAGTACTTC; cdr3_aa: CASSLEGFRGAGETQYF
d_call: NA; j_call: TRBJ1-2; clone_size: NA; v_call: TRBV29-1; cdr3_nt: TGCAGCGTTGGTAGGGGGAATGGCTACACCTTC; cdr3_aa: CSVGRGNGYTF
d_call: TRBD1; j_call: TRBJ2-1; clone_size: few; v_call: TRBV5-5; cdr3_nt: TGTGCCAGCGGCGTTACCGGACAGGACTACAATGAGCAGTTCTTC; cdr3_aa: CASGVTGQDYNEQFF
d_call: NA; j_call: TRBJ1-5; clone_size: many; v_call: TRBV12-3/TRBV12-4; cdr3_nt: TGTGCCAGCAATCGACGGAGGAATCAGCCCCAGCATTTT; cdr3_aa: CASNRRRNQPQHF
d_call: TRBD1; j_call: TRBJ1-5; clone_size: NA; v_call: TRBV20-1; cdr3_nt: TGCAGTGCTATGACAGGGGCCGGTCAGCCCCAGCATTTT; cdr3_aa: CSAMTGAGQPQHF
d_call: NA; j_call: TRBJ1-5; clone_size: NA; v_call: TRBV6-1; cdr3_nt: TGTGCCAGCAGTGAGGTAGGGGTGCCGAGCAATCAGCCCCAGCATTTT; cdr3_aa: CASSEVGVPSNQPQHF
d_call: NA; j_call: TRBJ2-5; clone_size: many; v_call: TRBV4-3; cdr3_nt: TGCGCCAGCAGCCAAGTAGGGGGGGCCGGGGAGACCCAGTACTTC; cdr3_aa: CASSQVGGAGETQYF
d_call: NA; j_call: TRBJ1-4; clone_size: many; v_call: TRBV29-1; cdr3_nt: TGCAGCGGCCAGGGCCCAGAGGAAAAACTGTTTTTT; cdr3_aa: CSGQGPEEKLFF
d_call: NA; j_call: TRBJ2-1; clone_size: few; v_call: TRBV7-3; cdr3_nt: TGTGCCAGCAGCCGCGGGGCAAACCTCTACAATGAGCAGTTCTTC; cdr3_aa: CASSRGANLYNEQFF
d_call: NA; j_call: TRBJ2-7; clone_size: few; v_call: TRBV6-1; cdr3_nt: TGTGCCAGCATGTCCTTTAACGAGCAGTACTTC; cdr3_aa: CASMSFNEQYF
d_call: TRBD2; j_call: TRBJ2-7; clone_size: few; v_call: TRBV20-1; cdr3_nt: TGCAGTGGCGGGGGGGCTAGCGTCGCCTACGAGCAGTACTTC; cdr3_aa: CSGGGASVAYEQYF
d_call: NA; j_call: TRBJ1-6; clone_size: few; v_call: TRBV9; cdr3_nt: TGTGCCAGCAGCGCCCAGCGAGGTTCGACACCCCTCCACTTT; cdr3_aa: CASSAQRGSTPLHF
d_call: NA; j_call: TRBJ1-2; clone_size: few; v_call: TRBV11-2; cdr3_nt: TGTGCCAGCAGCTTAGGTCCGGGATACTATGGCTACACCTTC; cdr3_aa: CASSLGPGYYGYTF
d_call: TRBD1; j_call: TRBJ1-4; clone_size: NA; v_call: TRBV10-3; cdr3_nt: TGTGCCACGGCTACAGGGGCTGAAAAACTGTTTTTT; cdr3_aa: CATATGAEKLFF
d_call: NA; j_call: TRBJ2-1; clone_size: NA; v_call: TRBV4-3; cdr3_nt: TGCGCCAGCAGCCAAGAATATTCGGGGTATCCCCCCAAGCAGTTCTTC; cdr3_aa: CASSQEYSGYPPKQFF
d_call: TRBD2; j_call: TRBJ2-3; clone_size: NA; v_call: TRBV7-9; cdr3_nt: TGTGCCAGCAGCCCCATCGGGGGAGGGGCAGATACGCAGTATTTT; cdr3_aa: CASSPIGGGADTQYF
d_call: NA; j_call: TRBJ1-1; clone_size: NA; v_call: TRBV20-1; cdr3_nt: TGCAGTGCTAGCCCAGCCGGGAAGGAGAACACTGAAGCTTTCTTT; cdr3_aa: CSASPAGKENTEAFF
d_call: TRBD2; j_call: TRBJ2-2; clone_size: few; v_call: TRBV4-3; cdr3_nt: TGCGCCAGCAGCCTTGGTAGCGGGAGATCCGGGGAGCTGTTTTTT; cdr3_aa: CASSLGSGRSGELFF
d_call: NA; j_call: TRBJ2-6; clone_size: few; v_call: TRBV6-1; cdr3_nt: TGTGCCAGCACCTATCCGATTATTAGCTCTGGGGCCAACGTCCTGACTTTC; cdr3_aa: CASTYPIISSGANVLTF
d_call: TRBD1; j_call: TRBJ2-1; clone_size: NA; v_call: TRBV6-1; cdr3_nt: TGTGCCAGCAGCCCTGACAGGGGGATAATGAGGGAGCAGTTCTTC; cdr3_aa: CASSPDRGIMREQFF
d_call: NA; j_call: TRBJ2-3; clone_size: NA; v_call: TRBV12-3/TRBV12-4; cdr3_nt: TGTGCCAGCAGGCCAAACAGCGGGAGCACAGATACGCAGTATTTT; cdr3_aa: CASRPNSGSTDTQYF
d_call: TRBD1; j_call: TRBJ1-1; clone_size: many; v_call: TRBV20-1; cdr3_nt: TGCAGTGCTAGAGAGAATAGACAGGGGAACACTGAAGCTTTCTTT; cdr3_aa: CSARENRQGNTEAFF
d_call: NA; j_call: TRBJ2-7; clone_size: NA; v_call: TRBV4-1; cdr3_nt: TGCGCCAGCAGCCGGTACTACAGGGCTCCCGAGCAGTACTTC; cdr3_aa: CASSRYYRAPEQYF
d_call: TRBD2; j_call: TRBJ2-7; clone_size: once; v_call: TRBV20-1; cdr3_nt: TGCAGTGCCTATGTCGGGAGGGTCGAGCAGTACTTC; cdr3_aa: CSAYVGRVEQYF
d_call: NA; j_call: TRBJ2-3; clone_size: NA; v_call: TRBV10-3; cdr3_nt: TGTGCCATCATGGTTGCTAGCACAGATACGCAGTATTTT; cdr3_aa: CAIMVASTDTQYF
d_call: TRBD2; j_call: TRBJ2-3; clone_size: many; v_call: TRBV12-3/TRBV12-4; cdr3_nt: TGTGCCAGCAGCCGCCTGACTAGCGGGAAGCCCACAGATACGCAGTATTTT; cdr3_aa: CASSRLTSGKPTDTQYF
d_call: TRBD2; j_call: TRBJ2-1; clone_size: few; v_call: TRBV12-3/TRBV12-4; cdr3_nt: TGTGCCAGCAGTACGCGGGGGGGCCTCGGGAATGAGCAGTTCTTC; cdr3_aa: CASSTRGGLGNEQFF
d_call: NA; j_call: TRBJ2-7; clone_size: NA; v_call: TRBV29-1; cdr3_nt: TGCAGCGCCTCGGGGCTCGGTGCGGGAGAGCAGTACTTC; cdr3_aa: CSASGLGAGEQYF
d_call: NA; j_call: TRBJ2-3; clone_size: NA; v_call: TRBV2; cdr3_nt: TGTGCCAGCAGTGAACGTAGCACTTATGGAGATACGCAGTATTTT; cdr3_aa: CASSERSTYGDTQYF
d_call: TRBD1; j_call: TRBJ2-5; clone_size: few; v_call: TRBV5-1; cdr3_nt: TGCGCCAGCAGCGCGGGACAGGGGGAAGAGACCCAGTACTTC; cdr3_aa: CASSAGQGEETQYF
d_call: NA; j_call: TRBJ1-1; clone_size: NA; v_call: TRBV4-3; cdr3_nt: TGCGCCAGCAGCCGGGAAGGCCTGAACACTGAAGCTTTCTTT; cdr3_aa: CASSREGLNTEAFF
d_call: NA; j_call: TRBJ2-1; clone_size: NA; v_call: TRBV2; cdr3_nt: TGTGCCAGCAGTGGTAATTATGAGCAGTTCTTC; cdr3_aa: CASSGNYEQFF
d_call: NA; j_call: TRBJ2-1; clone_size: NA; v_call: TRBV20-1; cdr3_nt: TGCAGTGCTAGAGCGGGACGCAATGAGCAGTTCTTC; cdr3_aa: CSARAGRNEQFF
d_call: NA; j_call: TRBJ2-1; clone_size: few; v_call: TRBV20-1; cdr3_nt: TGCAGTGCTTCCAGGGGGGCAGGTATCGTCGGGAATGAGCAGTTCTTC; cdr3_aa: CSASRGAGIVGNEQFF
d_call: TRBD2; j_call: TRBJ2-1; clone_size: NA; v_call: TRBV5-1; cdr3_nt: TGCGCCAGCAGCTTGGGGCTAGCGGGAGGGCCGCCGGATGAGCAGTTCTTC; cdr3_aa: CASSLGLAGGPPDEQFF